The 8 T cell receptor beta chains given below trace back to one sample, sequenced in a study of neurological immune-mediated disorders. From the 5' RACE reads, TCRdb called clonotypes with MiXCR, one entry per CDR3 protein. The repertoire consists of 20,000 to 25,000 distinct CDR3 sequences, with 5% to 7% occurring once and the leading ten covering around 41%. The sequenced material came from CD8+ T cells from blood. These TCRs come from a man aged 18-30 years in good health.

Ten or more counts support this clonotype. V and J are TRBV6-5 and TRBJ2-7; D gene uncertain. The CDR3 loop spans 11 amino acids. Deletions cut 0 bases from V and 6 bases from J, with 3 bases between. CDR1 is MNHEY and CDR2 is SVGAGI in the germline V gene. CDR3 DNA: TGTGCCAGCAGTTACTCGGGCGAGCAGTACTTC. It is translated as CASSYSGEQYF.

This clonotype has at least ten counts. V and J are TRBV4-1 and TRBJ2-2; D is unresolved. The CDR3 spans 14 residues. Trimming pared 1 base from V and 8 bases from J, leaving 11 bases between. Germline CDR1 reads MGHRA; CDR2 reads YSYEKL. CDR3 sequence: CASSQVVWVGELFF. As DNA, the CDR3 is TGCGCCAGCAGCCAAGTGGTATGGGTAGGGGAGCTGTTTTTT.

The sample holds many counts of this clonotype. The genes are TRBV5-6 and TRBJ1-1; no reliable D call. Germline lookup yields CDR1 SGHDT and CDR2 YYEEEE. CDR3 size: 12 residues. V was trimmed by 0 bases and J by 4 bases, leaving 4 bases between them. Written as DNA, the CDR3 is TGTGCCAGCAGCTTGGGGAGCACTGAAGCTTTCTTT. It translates to CASSLGSTEAFF.

This clonotype was counted at least ten times. The chain has TRBV10-3 and TRBJ2-5; perhaps TRBD1 as D (5 bases). The germline V and J ends were trimmed by 6 bases and 0 bases, with 14 bases remaining between them. Germline V gene lookup returns CDR1 ENHRY and CDR2 SYGVKD. The CDR3 consists of 15 residues. In nucleotides, the CDR3 is TGTGCCATCAGACCAGGACATGAAAACCAAGAGACCCAGTACTTC. This sequence encodes CAIRPGHENQETQYF.

The chain recombines TRBV29-1 with TRBJ2-3; no firm D call. Germline values: CDR1 SQVTM, CDR2 ANQGSEA. CDR3 size: 17 residues. Trimming left V 6 bases short and J 0 bases short, with 22 bases between. CDR3 nucleotide sequence: TGCAGCGTGTCCCTCATGATGGGATCACTGAGCACAGATACGCAGTATTTT. Its protein product is CSVSLMMGSLSTDTQYF.

This clonotype was seen ten or more times. The V and J genes are TRBV14 and TRBJ2-2, with no clear D. This CDR3 contains 17 residues. V shed 0 bases and J shed 6 bases, with 17 bases lying between them. The V gene's germline CDR1 is SGHDN and CDR2 FVKESK. CDR3 sequence: CASSQDESYWVSGELFF. CDR3 DNA: TGTGCCAGCAGCCAAGATGAGTCCTACTGGGTCTCCGGGGAGCTGTTTTTT.

This clonotype has at least ten counts. This chain joins TRBV7-2 and TRBJ1-1; no clear D. V was cut by 1 base and J by 1 base, with 7 bases left in between. This CDR3 has 14 amino acids. Germline V lookup: CDR1 SGHTA, CDR2 FQGNSA. CDR3 loop: CASSLDAGNTEAFF. The CDR3 DNA follows: TGTGCCAGCAGCTTAGACGCAGGGAACACTGAAGCTTTCTTT.

This clonotype came up many times. This rearrangement joins TRBV6-2 or TRBV6-3 to TRBJ2-7; D not resolved. The CDR3 loop spans 15 amino acids. The germline gives CDR1 MNHEY, CDR2 SVGEGT. Trimming took 3 bases from V and 6 from J, leaving 18 bases between them. The CDR3 loop is CASSYLLAGSGEQYF. The CDR3 DNA reads TGTGCCAGCAGTTATTTGCTTGCCGGTAGTGGCGAGCAGTACTTC.